This T cell receptor (beta chain) is from a study of blood T cell repertoires in COVID-19. Study at large: Some COVID-19 samples were acute and others convalescent; all came from the United States, Italy and Spain.

Trimming shortened V by 3 bases and J by 2 bases, and 11 bases separated the two germline ends. There are 14 residues in the CDR3. From germline, CDR1 is SNHLY and CDR2 FYNNEI. Sequencing used immunoSEQ multiplex PCR; TCRdb keeps in-frame clones, though not all of them. The sample carries around 500,000 clones, approximately 85% recorded once. The sequence derives from a human donor in a cohort sampled during active COVID-19. The sequencing input was peripheral blood. J is TRBJ2-7 and V is TRBV2; no clear D gene. The CDR3 DNA follows: TGTGCCAGCAGTGAGCGGCTAAACACCTACGAGCAGTACTTC. This translates into CASSERLNTYEQYF. Full variable domain (remainder filled in from reference TRBV2 and TRBJ2-7): EPEVTQTPSHQVTQMGQEVILRCVPISNHLYFYWYRQILGQKVEFLVSFYNNEISEKSEIFDDQFSVERPDGSNFTLKIRSTKLEDSAMYFCASSERLNTYEQYFGPGTRLTVT.